This TCR beta chain is drawn from a study of technical replicates of blood from a few donors. Profiled with immunoSEQ multiplex PCR; TCRdb holds only in-frame clones, not every one. The sample has tens of thousands of clones, 75% to 90% seen once; the top ten hold more than 4.5%. The source is a human donor in good health. Some clones in this sample may be carry-over from other donors' samples. Sequencing was carried out using PBMCs.

As DNA, the CDR3 is TGCAGCGTTGATAGGGGGCGCGGTGACTTTGGCTACACCTTC. It codes for CSVDRGRGDFGYTF. The rearrangement uses TRBV29-1 and TRBJ1-2; 7 bases are shared with TRBD1. With 3 bases clipped from V and 7 bases from J, the junction kept 11 bases outside the gene matches. The CDR3 contains 14 residues. Looked up from germline, CDR1 is SQVTM and CDR2 is ANQGSEA.